This TCR beta chain comes out of a study of T-cell memory formation after mild COVID-19. Study-level background: Clustering of TCRs was largely donor specific.

The CDR3 contains 17 residues. CDR1 and CDR2 (germline): KGHDR, SFDVKD. V was cut by 9 bases and J by 4 bases, with 24 bases left in between. Constant-segment primers served in 5'RACE that generated TCR alpha and TCR beta cDNA libraries bearing sample barcodes and UMIs. MiXCR, applied by TCRdb to the 5' RACE reads, yields one record per CDR3 protein. The sample lists 140,000 to 150,000 distinct CDR3 sequences; almost 25% were seen once. J is TRBJ2-1 and V is TRBV24-1; D is perhaps TRBD2 (6 bases). Specimen: PBMCs or a T cell subset sorted from them (not recorded which). The receptor's source is an adult woman who had mild COVID-19 (a few samples of this study predate the infection). Cell type and time point are not known. The CDR3 DNA is TGTGCCACCGAACCATGGGGCGGGGCCGGGACGTACAATGAGCAGTTCTTC. It yields the protein CATEPWGGAGTYNEQFF.